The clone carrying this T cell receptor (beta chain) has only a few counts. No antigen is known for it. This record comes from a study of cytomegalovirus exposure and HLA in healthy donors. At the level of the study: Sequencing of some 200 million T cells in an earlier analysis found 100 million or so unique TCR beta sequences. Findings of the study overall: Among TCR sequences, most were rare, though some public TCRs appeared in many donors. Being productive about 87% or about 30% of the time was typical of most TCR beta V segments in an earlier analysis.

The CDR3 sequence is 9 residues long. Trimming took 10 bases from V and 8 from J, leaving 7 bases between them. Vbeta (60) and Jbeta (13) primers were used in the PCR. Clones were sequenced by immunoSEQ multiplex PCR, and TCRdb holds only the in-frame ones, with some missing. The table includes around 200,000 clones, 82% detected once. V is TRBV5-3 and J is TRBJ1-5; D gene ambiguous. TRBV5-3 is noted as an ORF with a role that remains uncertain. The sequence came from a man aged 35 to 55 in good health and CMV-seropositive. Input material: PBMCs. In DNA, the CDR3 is TGTGCCGGCAGTGAGCCCCAGCATTTT. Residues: CAGSEPQHF.